Listed below are T cell receptor beta chains from one sample, sequenced in a study of tumour-infiltrating T cells in Burkitt lymphoma. TCRdb's copy holds only in-frame clones and misses some; the assay was immunoSEQ multiplex PCR. The top ten hold under 3.5% of the sample, which has about 46,000 clones, around 30% seen once. The sequenced sample was tumor tissue. These receptors originate from a human donor with Burkitt lymphoma. The CDR3 runs from the conserved cysteine through the conserved F or W. D genes are given only for firm matches. Only some rows state a clone size, as once, few, many or a class for expanded clones.

J,D,size,V,DNA,CDR3
TRBJ1-4,TRBD1,few,TRBV5-1,TGCGCCAGCAGCAAGAAGACAGGGACCGAAGCTAATGAAAAACTGTTTTTT,CASSKKTGTEANEKLFF
TRBJ1-1,.,.,TRBV11-2,TGTGCCAGCAGCCGCGTACAGGGAGGGAACACTGAAGCTTTCTTT,CASSRVQGGNTEAFF
TRBJ1-4,.,.,TRBV7-9,TGTGCCAGCAGCACATGGGGGGGTGGTGAAAAACTGTTTTTT,CASSTWGGGEKLFF
TRBJ1-6,.,few,TRBV6-4,TGTGCCAGCAGTCCCCGGACCACCGGGTCTCCCGACTTCTATAATTCACCCCTCCACTTT,CASSPRTTGSPDFYNSPLHF
TRBJ1-4,.,.,TRBV18,TGTGCCAGCTCACCCTCAACTAATGAAAAACTGTTTTTT,CASSPSTNEKLFF
TRBJ2-7,.,few,TRBV10-3,TGTGCCATCAGGGGAAGCACCGAGCAGTACTTC,CAIRGSTEQYF
TRBJ2-2,.,few,TRBV9,TGTGCCAGCAGGGGTTGGGCCGGGGAGCTGTTTTTT,CASRGWAGELFF
TRBJ2-2,.,few,TRBV5-1,TGCGCCAGCAGCCCGGTGGGGGCCGGGGAGCTGTTTTTT,CASSPVGAGELFF
TRBJ2-2,TRBD1,few,TRBV6-5,TGTGCCAGCAGCAAGGGACAGGGTACCGGGGAGCTGTTTTTT,CASSKGQGTGELFF
TRBJ2-4,.,.,TRBV19,TGTGCCAGTCATGGCCTTCTCAAAAACATTCAGTACTTC,CASHGLLKNIQYF
TRBJ2-7,TRBD1,few,TRBV6-5,TGTGCCAGCAGTTACGGGACAGGGACCCACGAGCAGTACTTC,CASSYGTGTHEQYF
TRBJ2-1,.,.,TRBV18,TGTGCCAGCTCACCTAGGATGAGGGGCAATGAGCAGTTCTTC,CASSPRMRGNEQFF
TRBJ2-7,.,.,TRBV11-1,TGTGCCAGCAGACCGGGGACGCTCCCCTCCGAGCAGTACTTC,CASRPGTLPSEQYF
TRBJ1-2,TRBD1,.,TRBV11-2,TGTGCCAGCAGCTTAGGAGACAGGGCAGGTGGGGGCTACACCTTC,CASSLGDRAGGGYTF
TRBJ1-2,.,.,TRBV4-2,TGTGCCAGCAGCAAAGGGCAGGGTCCCCTCTATGGCTACACCTTC,CASSKGQGPLYGYTF
TRBJ2-7,.,.,TRBV6-5,TGTGCCAGCAGTTACTCGGGGGGGCCTTCATCCGAGCAGTACTTC,CASSYSGGPSSEQYF
TRBJ1-2,.,.,TRBV14,TGTGCCAGCAGCCAATCGGGGAATGGCTACACCTTC,CASSQSGNGYTF
TRBJ1-2,TRBD1,few,TRBV30,TGTGCCTGTCTGGACAGGACCTACTATGGCTACACCTTC,CACLDRTYYGYTF
TRBJ2-5,.,few,TRBV4-1,TGCGCCAGCAGCCGCCCGGGATCAAGGTGGTGGGAGACCCAGTACTTC,CASSRPGSRWWETQYF
TRBJ1-5,.,few,TRBV7-2,TGTGCCAGCAGTGCCTATTTCAATCAGCCCCAGCATTTT,CASSAYFNQPQHF
TRBJ2-3,.,few,TRBV6-5,TGTGCCAGCAGCCCATCCGACGGACTGAATACGCAGTATTTT,CASSPSDGLNTQYF
TRBJ1-2,TRBD1,.,TRBV29-1,TGCAGCGTTGACGGACAGGGGGGCTATGGCTACACCTTC,CSVDGQGGYGYTF
TRBJ1-2,.,few,TRBV5-4,TGTGCCAGCAGCCCGGACAGCCTCTATGGCTACACCTTC,CASSPDSLYGYTF
TRBJ2-3,.,.,TRBV7-2,TGTGCCAGCAGCCCGACCCATTCTACAGCTACGCAGTATTTT,CASSPTHSTATQYF
TRBJ2-2,TRBD2,few,TRBV4-1,TGCGCCAGCAGCCAAGAGAACGGGGGGGCCACCGGGGAGCTGTTTTTT,CASSQENGGATGELFF
TRBJ1-3,.,.,TRBV18,TGTGCCAGCTCACCACAGGGAGCGGGAAACACCATATATTTT,CASSPQGAGNTIYF
TRBJ1-6,TRBD1,few,TRBV5-4,TGTGCCAGCAGCAAGGGGACAGGGGCTTCCTATAATTCACCCCTCCACTTT,CASSKGTGASYNSPLHF
TRBJ1-5,.,.,TRBV19,TGTGCCGGGGGGGGCAATGGGAATCAGCCCCAGCATTTT,CAGGGNGNQPQHF
TRBJ1-6,.,.,TRBV11-2,TGTGCCAGCAGCACAACCGGGACCCATCTTTCTTCACCCCTCCACTTT,CASSTTGTHLSSPLHF
TRBJ1-2,.,.,TRBV29-1,TGCAGCGTTGTAGGTCAGAACTATGGCTACACCTTC,CSVVGQNYGYTF
TRBJ2-5,.,.,TRBV5-4,TGTGCCAGCAGCGTGGGACAAATCCAAGAGACCCAGTACTTC,CASSVGQIQETQYF
TRBJ1-2,.,.,TRBV7-2,TGTGCCAGCAGCCCTTGGGGCAGCTATGGCTACACCTTC,CASSPWGSYGYTF
TRBJ2-5,TRBD2,few,TRBV6-5,TGTGCCAGCAGTTACGTGGCGGGGGGGCCCTTGGAGACCCAGTACTTC,CASSYVAGGPLETQYF
TRBJ2-5,.,.,TRBV2,TGTGCCAGCAGTGGATATAGGGGGGGGTTCGATGAGACCCAGTACTTC,CASSGYRGGFDETQYF
TRBJ2-3,TRBD2,.,TRBV6-1,TGTGCCAGCAGGTCTCGGGGGGGCGTAGATACGCAGTATTTT,CASRSRGGVDTQYF
TRBJ2-5,.,few,TRBV4-1,TGCGCCAGCAGCCCCGCACCACGACTTCTCGAGACCCAGTACTTC,CASSPAPRLLETQYF
TRBJ1-6,TRBD1,.,TRBV18,TGTGCCAGCTCACCCAGGGACAGCCCAAATTCACCCCTCCACTTT,CASSPRDSPNSPLHF
TRBJ1-2,.,few,TRBV20-1,TGCAGTGCCCAAAACTATGGCTACACCTTC,CSAQNYGYTF
TRBJ1-1,.,.,TRBV23-1,TGCGCCCGAGCCGACTTAGGGAACACTGAAGCTTTCTTT,CARADLGNTEAFF
TRBJ1-2,.,.,TRBV30,TGTGCCTGGAGCCCATCAGGTTTTTATGGCTACACCTTC,CAWSPSGFYGYTF
TRBJ1-1,.,.,TRBV4-2,TGTGCCAGCGCAGCAGGGGAAGGCACTGAAGCTTTCTTT,CASAAGEGTEAFF
TRBJ1-1,.,few,TRBV5-6,TGTGCCAGCAGCTGGGGACGCGGTAGCACTGAAGCTTTCTTT,CASSWGRGSTEAFF
TRBJ1-2,.,.,TRBV5-5,TGTGCCAGCAGCCTTACTATGAACTATGGCTACACCTTC,CASSLTMNYGYTF
TRBJ1-1,.,.,TRBV5-6,TGTGCCAGCAGCTTGTACTCTTCCGGGCATTCTGAAGCTTTCTTT,CASSLYSSGHSEAFF
TRBJ1-1,.,few,TRBV25-1,TGTGCCAGCAGTTGGGGGGAGGCTGAAGCTTTCTTT,CASSWGEAEAFF
TRBJ2-7,TRBD1,.,TRBV5-1,TGCGCCAGCAGCTGGCGGACAGGCACCTACGAGCAGTACTTC,CASSWRTGTYEQYF